This entry is about one T cell receptor beta chain. Some clones are missing from TCRdb's copy, which holds only in-frame ones; the method was immunoSEQ multiplex PCR. The sample gives roughly 150,000 clones, around 76% of which show up once; roughly 4.5% is in the top ten. This sample was included in a study of blood T cell repertoires in COVID-19. Germline assignment: CDR1 KGHDR and CDR2 SFDVKD. This CDR3 comprises 15 residues. V dropped 3 bases and J dropped 3; count of bases not matched to a gene: 2. Sequencing used peripheral blood. The rearrangement joins TRBV24-1 to TRBJ2-5; 11 bases match TRBD2. The receptor's source is a man in his fifties or sixties with acute or convalescent COVID-19. CDR3 DNA sequence: TGTGCCACCAGTGATCTGGGACTAGCGGAAGAGACCCAGTACTTC. The encoded protein is CATSDLGLAEETQYF.